The rows below give T cell receptor beta chains drawn from one sample of a study of T-cell reconstitution after alpha-beta-depleted transplantation in children. TCRdb ran MiXCR on the PCR reads and lists one entry per CDR3 protein. The sample lists around 370,000 distinct CDR3 sequences, about 16% occurring once. The sequences come from PBMCs, mostly from graft donor cells, collected 360 days after TCRalphabeta/CD19-depleted stem cell transplant. These TCRs come from a male patient between 2 and 15 years old who had a stem cell transplant for acute lymphoblastic leukemia, so the T cells may come from the graft donor. Each CDR3 is given with its conserved first and last residue. A D gene is named only where the DNA matches it firmly. Not every row has a clone size; where given, it reads once, few, many or a size class.

DNA: TGCAGTGCCGGGACTAGCGGGAGGGCCGGGGAGCAGTACTTC; CDR3: CSAGTSGRAGEQYF; V: TRBV20-1; J: TRBJ2-7; size: -; D: TRBD2
DNA: TGTGCCAGCAGCTTTGGCAGGCGCACAGATACGCAGTATTTT; CDR3: CASSFGRRTDTQYF; V: TRBV5-8; J: TRBJ2-3; size: -; D: -
DNA: TGTGCCAGCAGCTTAGCGACAGGAGGACGCGATGAGCAGTTCTTC; CDR3: CASSLATGGRDEQFF; V: TRBV7-9; J: TRBJ2-1; size: -; D: -
DNA: TGCAGCGTTGCCCTCGAGGTGAACACTGAAGCTTTCTTT; CDR3: CSVALEVNTEAFF; V: TRBV29-1; J: TRBJ1-1; size: few; D: -
DNA: TGTGCCAGCAGCTTGGGGAGCCCCATTTTTGCAGATACGCAGTATTTT; CDR3: CASSLGSPIFADTQYF; V: TRBV11-2; J: TRBJ2-3; size: few; D: -
DNA: TGTGCCAGTATCACATACGCGGGGAGCAATCAGCCCCAGCATTTT; CDR3: CASITYAGSNQPQHF; V: TRBV19; J: TRBJ1-5; size: -; D: -
DNA: TGCAGCGTTGCCCCACCGACTAGCGGGCTCACAGATACGCAGTATTTT; CDR3: CSVAPPTSGLTDTQYF; V: TRBV29-1; J: TRBJ2-3; size: few; D: TRBD2
DNA: TGTGCCAGCAGCTTAAGGACAGAGTCTGGAAACACCACATATTTT; CDR3: CASSLRTESGNTTYF; V: TRBV7-9; J: TRBJ1-3; size: -; D: -
DNA: TGTGCCAGCAGTTTAAGGGTGGGACAAGAGACCCAGTACTTC; CDR3: CASSLRVGQETQYF; V: TRBV12-3/TRBV12-4; J: TRBJ2-5; size: many; D: -
DNA: TGCAGGGGACTAGCGGGAGGGCCGGATACGCAGTATTTT; CDR3: CRGLAGGPDTQYF; V: TRBV20-1; J: TRBJ2-3; size: -; D: TRBD2
DNA: TGTGCCAGCAGCCGATCCGGGACTAGGAGGGACAATGAGCAGTTCTTC; CDR3: CASSRSGTRRDNEQFF; V: TRBV6-4; J: TRBJ2-1; size: few; D: TRBD2
DNA: TGCAGTGCAAGAAAAGCGGGAGAGGGAACCTACGAGCAGTACTTC; CDR3: CSARKAGEGTYEQYF; V: TRBV20-1; J: TRBJ2-7; size: -; D: TRBD2
DNA: TGTGCCAGCAGTTACTCGGGGGGGACCGGGGAGCTGTTTTTT; CDR3: CASSYSGGTGELFF; V: TRBV6-5; J: TRBJ2-2; size: -; D: TRBD2
DNA: TGCGCCAGCAACCAAGAAAGTAGCGGGAGCAATGAGCAGTTCTTC; CDR3: CASNQESSGSNEQFF; V: TRBV4-3; J: TRBJ2-1; size: few; D: TRBD2
DNA: TGTGCCAGCAGCCAAGACCCCCGACCTAACTATGGCTACACCTTC; CDR3: CASSQDPRPNYGYTF; V: TRBV3-1; J: TRBJ1-2; size: few; D: -
DNA: TGCGCCCGGATAGCGGGAGGCAGCACAGATACGCAGTATTTT; CDR3: CARIAGGSTDTQYF; V: TRBV5-1; J: TRBJ2-3; size: -; D: TRBD2
DNA: TGTGCCAACAGGGTAGGGACGGAGAGCTCCTACGAGCAGTACTTC; CDR3: CANRVGTESSYEQYF; V: TRBV27; J: TRBJ2-7; size: few; D: -
DNA: TGTGCCAGCAGCCAAGCCTCCAGACCGAACACTGAAGCTTTCTTT; CDR3: CASSQASRPNTEAFF; V: TRBV3-1; J: TRBJ1-1; size: few; D: -
DNA: TGTGCCATCAGTGAGTCCGGCCCGTATCGGGAGACCCAGTACTTC; CDR3: CAISESGPYRETQYF; V: TRBV10-3; J: TRBJ2-5; size: -; D: -